The next 2 T cell receptor beta chains were all read from a single sample in a study of blood T cell repertoires in COVID-19. Sequencing was performed with immunoSEQ multiplex PCR; in TCRdb, only in-frame clones are kept and a portion is missing. The sample gives roughly 210,000 clones, roughly 84% of which show up once; more than 7% is in the top ten. Sequencing input: PBMCs or T cells enriched from blood (not recorded which). These receptors came from a man aged 25 to 40 in a cohort exposed to, infected with or recovered from COVID-19 (not recorded which).

This clone was picked up one time. The rearrangement links TRBV7-3 to TRBJ2-7, with D perhaps matching TRBD1 (6 bases). The CDR3 covers 14 residues. Trimming took off 5 bases at V and 5 bases at J, with 16 bases between the two ends. Germline CDR1 and CDR2: SGHTA and FQGTGA. The CDR3 DNA reads TGTGCCAGCAGCCGGATGGGGGCCCCCCACGAGCAGTACTTC. It yields the protein CASSRMGAPHEQYF.

The chain carries TRBV7-9 and TRBJ2-5; a possible D gene is TRBD1 (6 bases). Trimming shortened V by 4 bases and J by 0 bases, and 9 bases separated the two germline ends. The germline V gene encodes CDR1 SEHNR and CDR2 FQNEAQ (reference sequence). The CDR3 is 14 amino acids. CDR3: CASSSGQYQETQYF. The CDR3 DNA reads as TGTGCCAGCAGCTCCGGACAGTACCAAGAGACCCAGTACTTC.